This TCR beta chain was observed in a study of cytomegalovirus exposure and HLA in healthy donors (dated by TCRdb to about 2017). In the study overall: According to an earlier analysis of 587 of the donors, about 179 million T cells yielded over 100 million unique TCR beta sequences and more than 250 Gb of sequence data. About 280 gigabases of sequencing data and around 88 million unique TCR sequences made up an early release that covered 500 to 700 HLA-typed donors. Typing coverage varied by locus: roughly 629-630 donors for A, B, C, DRB1 and DQB1; some 520 for DQA1; nearly 610 for DPA1; roughly 470 for DPB1. In the later analysis, no new phenotypic data were used to find candidate immune exposures; instead, reliance was placed on TCR beta sequences and their occurrence across donors. In an earlier analysis of roughly 540 of the donors, high-throughput TCR beta sequencing was used to judge whether each TCR beta V gene segment behaved as functional or pseudogenic. A later genetic analysis used genome-wide SNP genotypes for about 65% of the roughly 700 donors, treating that subset as a discovery cohort. Because of strong linkage in the cohort, five DR-DQ haplotypes were treated as single units for association and clustering. The study aimed to test whether cataloging public T cell receptors could reveal signatures of past pathogen exposure. Besides the first cohort of around 700 subjects, a separate validation cohort made up of 120 different subjects was used. Class I and class II HLA loci were covered by the typing at four-digit resolution. The T cell repertoires of several hundred subjects were profiled by immunosequencing and related to cytomegalovirus serostatus. A later analysis re-examined previously published TCR beta repertoires from around 670 donors and added high-resolution HLA genotyping to investigate patterns of TCR occurrence. Of the 300 to 450 genotyped donors, about 80% fell in the genetic ancestry cluster associated with self-reported Caucasian donors. Alongside the repertoire data, information on donor age, sex, ethnicity and CMV serostatus was compiled. On average, over 200,000 unique TCR beta nucleotide sequences were sequenced per donor among a few hundred genotyped donors of the cohort, with about 19% of those sequences being non-productive. Every discovery cohort repertoire had been produced on one sequencing platform. High-throughput TCR immunosequencing, statistical association of individual TCRs with disease status, and machine learning were combined to predict cytomegalovirus infection status.

A distance of 12 bases separates the germline ends of V and J, which lose 4 bases and 5 bases respectively. The CDR3 sequence holds 13 residues, the cysteine and phenylalanine included. The entry retains the CDR3 DNA only, 39 bases that are in frame from base 1. The germline V gene yields SGHRS for CDR1 and YFSETQ for CDR2. Overall study results and their limits: A later analysis found that most CMV-associated TCR beta chains appeared HLA-restricted, with HLA associations seemingly driven largely by CMV exposure. A further reported finding was that TCR beta sequences accurately predicted the HLA-A and HLA-B alleles for most subjects in the first cohort. A later analysis reported that several top co-occurrence clusters appeared linked to parvovirus B19, influenza, CMV and Epstein-Barr virus. The authors suggested that the approach could potentially be extended to other disease states and immunological phenotypes. Correlated functional status among segregating V segments might reflect linkage disequilibrium, but an unknown experimental factor could not be ruled out. In a later analysis, HLA-associated TCR beta chains showed more clonal expansion and lower generation probabilities than non-associated chains that were equally common. A cluster of highly shared sequence variants was judged likely to represent a technical artifact of the sequencing pipeline. Because HLA typing was unavailable for some donors at each locus, only the typed subset was used in association tests. When HLA alleles, especially DR and DQ, strongly co-occurred, attributing TCR associations to individual alleles was difficult. In a later genetic analysis, a missense DCLRE1C variant was associated with V-gene and J-gene trimming of TCR beta chains, and the association was replicated in an independent cohort. Some IMGT-functional V segments, including TRBV6-2 and TRBV6-3, could not be distinguished by the 87-base-pair reads and were therefore excluded. Broadly in line with IMGT annotations, most TCR beta V segments showed up in productive rearrangements about 87% or about 30% of the time in an earlier analysis of about 500 of the donors. Roughly uniform sequencing depth across donors was assumed in presence/absence analyses, although this assumption may not hold. The cohort was sequenced for TCR beta chains only, and without alpha or paired-chain data the features that could be detected were limited. In the study, some 180 TCR beta chains were listed as associated with cytomegalovirus. In vitro tests confirmed that a few of the cytomegalovirus-associated TCR beta chains recognize cytomegalovirus antigens. CMV serostatus was the only immune exposure information available for the cohort. In a later analysis, around 15,000 TCR beta sequences were associated with specific HLA alleles at a false discovery rate of 0.05. A later genetic analysis reported fewer N-insertions in productive TCRs among donors in an Asian-associated ancestry cluster than the roughly 700-donor mean. In a later analysis, the rate of TCR association differed among HLA loci, with DRB1 alleles having the most associated TCRs and HLA-C alleles having the fewest. Around 16 rarely observed V segments, including chromosome 9 orphons, were excluded from the earlier analysis of a few hundred of the donors because counts were too low. Most TCR sequences were seen in very few donors, while some public TCRs were found in many individuals. In both the original and validation cohorts, the classifier was reported to diagnose cytomegalovirus status with high specificity and sensitivity.

The cohort was made up of 500 to 850 healthy bone marrow donors. At the time of sampling, all cohort members were nominally healthy, though unrecorded immune exposures were likely present. The donor tested CMV seropositive, placing the donor among the 289 seropositive members of the cohort. A peripheral blood sample was provided by each donor, and peripheral blood mononuclear cells were used for TCR beta sequencing. Genomic DNA extraction from the blood cell samples was performed with the Qiagen DNeasy Blood Extraction Kit. Library preparation was by the immunoSEQ multiplex PCR assay. For the multiplex PCR, a mixture combining 60 forward primers for TCR Vbeta segments and 13 reverse primers for TCR Jbeta segments was used. The CDR3 region of rearranged TCR beta genes was amplified from genomic DNA by a multiplex PCR assay. Amplified TCR beta libraries were sequenced as 87-base-pair reads on the Illumina HiSeq System. On the authors' methods: A later analysis tallied 75 million to 95 million unique TCR beta chains across the 666 repertoires, and 10 million to 11 million of those chains were shared by two or more donors. Raw reads were error-corrected and collapsed into unique sequences with a nearest-neighbor algorithm that merged closely related sequences to remove PCR and sequencing errors. To assign V, D and J gene segments, CDR3 sequences were aligned to IMGT reference sequences. For a sequence to be retained, at least a six-nucleotide match to both a V gene segment and a J gene segment was required. A rearrangement was called productive if the CDR3 had no stop codons and remained in frame with V and J, and every other rearrangement was called non-productive. CDR3 was defined by IMGT convention, running from the second conserved V-encoded cysteine to the conserved J-encoded phenylalanine. The earlier analysis of approximately 500 of the donors excluded sequences that lacked an unambiguous match to a single V gene segment. In an earlier analysis of several hundred of the donors, a V segment was called functional when productive rearrangements were above 56.7%, and segregating when the standard deviation between donors exceeded 5%. A statistical classification framework was built for diagnosing cytomegalovirus status from the catalog of TCR beta chain sequences. In a later analysis, TCR nucleotide sequences were compared against IMGT/GENE-DB human TR gene sequences so that V and J genes could be assigned. A later analysis assigned CDR3 sequences and most-parsimonious VDJ recombination scenarios with the TCRdist pipeline. In a later analysis, each TCR beta chain was defined by its CDR3 amino acid sequence together with its V-gene family, and reads lacking a unique V-gene family were excluded. In a later analysis, 550 to 650 highly shared, low-generation-probability nucleotide sequences were removed to address suspected cross-contamination and a sequencing artifact. In a later analysis, a clonal expansion index for each public chain was calculated from normalized within-repertoire ranks of inferred template counts. A later analysis computed generation probabilities with a VDJ recombination model fitted to out-of-frame rearrangements, and checked the results against IGoR. In a later analysis, TCR-TCR, TCR-HLA and TCR-CMV co-occurrence was scored with hypergeometric tests, and a repertoire-size bias correction was applied to TCR pairs. False discovery rates were estimated in a later analysis by permuting HLA or CMV assignments 20 times. In a later analysis, co-occurring TCRs were grouped with DBSCAN, and TCRdist sequence similarity was added when clustering was performed within HLA-allele-positive subsets. For co-occurrence clustering, repertoires with fewer than 30,000 or more than 120,000 public chains were excluded, along with four to six repertoires with anomalous nucleotide sharing. TCRdb re-hosts the immuneACCESS table, in-frame sequences only. Its copies lack some clones; in the studies checked, an unresolved V gene accounts for under half of them, and the cause for the rest is not known. V and J calls and clone size are given by that table; D and trimming were obtained from the DNA. The sample contains around 99,000 clones, roughly 73% of them found a single time. The ten largest clones take up around 7.5% of the sample.

For this clone: This receptor's antigen is unknown. No much larger clone exists at a distance of one base, and base qualities are not known.

The sequenced sample was PBMCs. The TCR originated in a man aged 50-60 years in good health and CMV-seropositive. The rearranged chain carries TRBV5-1 and TRBJ1-1; TRBD1 is perhaps the D gene, given 5 matching bases. In nucleotide form, the sequence is TGCGCCAGCAGCCTTTTGCAGGGTACTGAAGCTTTCTTT. The encoded protein is CASSLLQGTEAFF.